This T cell receptor beta chain was captured in a study of shared clonotypes between healthy human individuals. Cells designated naive CD8 were CD45RO-negative and were positively selected for CCR7, with terminally differentiated effector memory CD45RA+ cells excluded. Germline values: CDR1 SGHTA, CDR2 FQGNSA. This CDR3 is 14 amino acids long. Produced via immunoSEQ multiplex PCR; TCRdb's table is partial and in-frame only. The profile covers 560,000 or so clones, with 95% to 97% appearing a single time and 0.11% taken by the ten largest. The receptor comes from a woman under 40 in good health. This sequence joins TRBV7-2 and TRBJ2-5; no clear D. The end of the DNA aligns better with TRBJ2-7, so the J call may be wrong. Sequences were obtained from naive CD8+ T cells sorted from blood. The CDR3 nucleotides read TGTGCCAGCACCCTCCACGGGTCCTCCTACGAGCAGTACTTC. It is translated as CASTLHGSSYEQYF.